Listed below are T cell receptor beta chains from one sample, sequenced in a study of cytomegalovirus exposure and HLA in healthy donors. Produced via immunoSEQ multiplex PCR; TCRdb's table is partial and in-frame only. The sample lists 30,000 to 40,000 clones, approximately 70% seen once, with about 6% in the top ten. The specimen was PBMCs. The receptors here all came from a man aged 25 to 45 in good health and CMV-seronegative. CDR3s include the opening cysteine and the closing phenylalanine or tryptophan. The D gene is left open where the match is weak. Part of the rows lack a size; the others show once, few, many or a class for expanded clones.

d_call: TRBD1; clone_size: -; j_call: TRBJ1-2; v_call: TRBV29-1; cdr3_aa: CSTQGGRTNYGYTF; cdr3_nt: TGCAGCACCCAGGGGGGCCGTACTAACTATGGCTACACCTTC
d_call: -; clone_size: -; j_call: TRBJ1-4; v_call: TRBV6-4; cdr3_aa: CASSDHMGGGEKLFF; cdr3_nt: TGTGCCAGCAGTGACCACATGGGGGGAGGGGAAAAACTGTTTTTT
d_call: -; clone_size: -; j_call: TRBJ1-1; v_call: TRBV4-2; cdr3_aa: CASSRQPGGNTEAFF; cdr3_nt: TGTGCCAGCAGCCGACAGCCCGGGGGGAACACTGAAGCTTTCTTT
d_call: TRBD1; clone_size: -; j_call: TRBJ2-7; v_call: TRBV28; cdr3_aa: CASSPGTGNYEQYF; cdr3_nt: TGTGCCAGCAGCCCCGGGACAGGGAACTACGAGCAGTACTTC
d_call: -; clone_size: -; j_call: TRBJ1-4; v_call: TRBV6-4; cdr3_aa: CASSTRGSATNEKLFF; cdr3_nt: TGTGCCAGCAGCACCCGGGGATCTGCAACTAATGAAAAACTGTTTTTT
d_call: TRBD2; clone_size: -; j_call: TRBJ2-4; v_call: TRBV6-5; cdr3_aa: CANISGVIAKNIQYF; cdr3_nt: TGTGCCAACATAAGCGGGGTTATAGCCAAAAACATTCAGTACTTC
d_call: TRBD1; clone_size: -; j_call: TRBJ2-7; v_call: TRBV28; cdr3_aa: CASSLLGQGGYEQYF; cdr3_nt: TGTGCCAGCAGTTTATTGGGACAGGGGGGTTACGAGCAGTACTTC
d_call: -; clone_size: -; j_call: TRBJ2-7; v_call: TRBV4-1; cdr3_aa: CASSQGSSYEQYF; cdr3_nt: TGCGCCAGCAGCCAAGGGAGCTCCTACGAGCAGTACTTC
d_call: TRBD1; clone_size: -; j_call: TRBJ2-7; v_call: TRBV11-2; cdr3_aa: CASSRGTGGFHEQYF; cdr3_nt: TGTGCCAGCAGCCGAGGGACAGGGGGCTTCCACGAGCAGTACTTC
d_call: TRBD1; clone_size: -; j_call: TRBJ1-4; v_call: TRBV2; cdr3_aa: CASIRDRGWENEKLFF; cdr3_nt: TGTGCCAGCATCCGGGACAGGGGTTGGGAAAATGAAAAACTGTTTTTT
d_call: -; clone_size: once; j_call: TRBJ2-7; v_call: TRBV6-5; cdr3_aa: CASRLSWGAYEQYF; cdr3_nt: TGTGCCAGCCGGCTCTCGTGGGGAGCCTACGAGCAGTACTTC
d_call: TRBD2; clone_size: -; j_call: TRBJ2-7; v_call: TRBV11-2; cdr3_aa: CASSLASGRTYEQYF; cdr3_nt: TGTGCCAGCAGCTTAGCTAGCGGGAGGACCTACGAGCAGTACTTC
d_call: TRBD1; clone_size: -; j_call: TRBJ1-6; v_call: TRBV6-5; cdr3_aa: CASSYRGQGYSPLHF; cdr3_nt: TGTGCCAGCAGTTACCGCGGACAGGGTTATTCACCCCTCCACTTT
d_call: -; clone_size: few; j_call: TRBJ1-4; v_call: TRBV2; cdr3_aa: CASSQINEKLFF; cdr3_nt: TGTGCCAGCAGTCAGATTAATGAAAAACTGTTTTTT
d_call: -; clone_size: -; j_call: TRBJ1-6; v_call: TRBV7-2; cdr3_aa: CASSLVAGNSPLHF; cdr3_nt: TGTGCCAGCAGCTTAGTGGCGGGGAATTCACCCCTCCACTTT
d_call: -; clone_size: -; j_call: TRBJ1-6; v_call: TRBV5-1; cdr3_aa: CASSLAAGNSPLHF; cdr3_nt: TGCGCCAGCAGCCTCGCGGCCGGTAATTCACCCCTCCACTTT
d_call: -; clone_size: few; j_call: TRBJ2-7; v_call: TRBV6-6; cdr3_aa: CASNPPGSYEQYF; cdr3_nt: TGTGCCAGCAACCCACCAGGTTCCTACGAGCAGTACTTC
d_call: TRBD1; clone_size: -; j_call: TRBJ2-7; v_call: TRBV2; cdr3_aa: CASSLDRGYEQYF; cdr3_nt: TGTGCCAGCAGCCTCGACAGGGGGTACGAGCAGTACTTC
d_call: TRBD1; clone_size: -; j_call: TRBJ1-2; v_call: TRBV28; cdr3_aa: CASSRFDRGTQGYTF; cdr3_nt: TGTGCCAGCAGCCGATTTGACAGGGGGACTCAAGGCTACACCTTC
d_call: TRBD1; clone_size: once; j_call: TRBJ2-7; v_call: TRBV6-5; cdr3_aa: CASSSRDRAYEQYF; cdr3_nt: TGTGCCAGCAGTTCCCGGGACAGAGCCTACGAGCAGTACTTC
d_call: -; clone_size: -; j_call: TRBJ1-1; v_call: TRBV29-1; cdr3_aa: CSVADSATEAFF; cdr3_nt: TGCAGCGTCGCGGACAGCGCCACTGAAGCTTTCTTT
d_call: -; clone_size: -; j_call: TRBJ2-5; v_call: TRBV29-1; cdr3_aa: CSVEGGQRGGETQYF; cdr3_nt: TGCAGCGTTGAAGGGGGGCAGAGGGGCGGGGAGACCCAGTACTTC
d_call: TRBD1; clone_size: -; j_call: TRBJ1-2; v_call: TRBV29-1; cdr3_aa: CSVLTGTGGYGYTF; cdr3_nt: TGCAGCGTTTTGACCGGGACAGGGGGCTATGGCTACACCTTC
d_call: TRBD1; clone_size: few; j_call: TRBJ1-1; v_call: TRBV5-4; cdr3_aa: CASSFETGRNTEAFF; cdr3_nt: TGTGCCAGCAGCTTCGAGACAGGGAGGAACACTGAAGCTTTCTTT
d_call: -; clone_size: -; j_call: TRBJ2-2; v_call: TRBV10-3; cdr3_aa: CAISDGRGKTGELFF; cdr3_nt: TGTGCCATCAGTGACGGCAGGGGAAAAACCGGGGAGCTGTTTTTT
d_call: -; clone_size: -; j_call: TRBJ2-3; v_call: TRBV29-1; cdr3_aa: CSVEEETVTDTQYF; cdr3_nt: TGCAGCGTTGAAGAGGAGACAGTCACAGATACGCAGTATTTT
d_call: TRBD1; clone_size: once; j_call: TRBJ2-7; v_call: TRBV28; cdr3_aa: CASRAGTGSSYEQYF; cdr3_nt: TGTGCCAGCAGAGCCGGGACAGGGAGCTCCTACGAGCAGTACTTC
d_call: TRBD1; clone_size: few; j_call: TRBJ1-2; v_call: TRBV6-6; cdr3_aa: CASRTGQGASNYGYTF; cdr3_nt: TGTGCCAGCAGAACGGGACAGGGGGCGTCGAACTATGGCTACACCTTC
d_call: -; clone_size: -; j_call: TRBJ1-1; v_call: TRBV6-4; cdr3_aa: CASSRNGAMGTEAFF; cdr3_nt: TGTGCCAGCAGTAGAAATGGGGCAATGGGCACTGAAGCTTTCTTT
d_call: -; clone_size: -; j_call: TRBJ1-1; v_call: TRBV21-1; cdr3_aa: CASSRKGGSTEAFF; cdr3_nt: TGTGCCAGCAGCAGAAAGGGGGGGAGCACTGAAGCTTTCTTT
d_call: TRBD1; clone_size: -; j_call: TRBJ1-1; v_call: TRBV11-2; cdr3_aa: CASSPGTAVMNTEAFF; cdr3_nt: TGTGCCAGCAGCCCCGGGACAGCCGTTATGAACACTGAAGCTTTCTTT